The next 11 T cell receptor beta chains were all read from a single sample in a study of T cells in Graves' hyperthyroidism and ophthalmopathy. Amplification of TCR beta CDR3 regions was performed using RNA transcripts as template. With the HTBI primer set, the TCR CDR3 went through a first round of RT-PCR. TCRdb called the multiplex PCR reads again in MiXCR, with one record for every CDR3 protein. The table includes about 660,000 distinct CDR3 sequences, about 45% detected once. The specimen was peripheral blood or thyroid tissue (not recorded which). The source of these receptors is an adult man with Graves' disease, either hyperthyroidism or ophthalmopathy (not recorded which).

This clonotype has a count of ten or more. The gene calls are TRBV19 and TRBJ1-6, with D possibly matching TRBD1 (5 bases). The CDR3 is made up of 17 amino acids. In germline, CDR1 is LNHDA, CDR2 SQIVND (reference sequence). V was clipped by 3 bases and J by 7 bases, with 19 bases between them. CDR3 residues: CASSMWDRGRGNSPLHF. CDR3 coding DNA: TGTGCCAGTAGTATGTGGGACCGAGGACGGGGAAATTCACCCCTCCACTTT.

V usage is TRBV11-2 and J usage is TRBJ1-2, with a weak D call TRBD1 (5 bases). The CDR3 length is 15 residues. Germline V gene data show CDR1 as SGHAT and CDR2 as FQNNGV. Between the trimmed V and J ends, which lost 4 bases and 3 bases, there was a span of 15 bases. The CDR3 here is CASSSMDNSHYGYTF. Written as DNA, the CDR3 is TGTGCCAGCAGCTCGATGGACAACTCCCACTATGGCTACACCTTC.

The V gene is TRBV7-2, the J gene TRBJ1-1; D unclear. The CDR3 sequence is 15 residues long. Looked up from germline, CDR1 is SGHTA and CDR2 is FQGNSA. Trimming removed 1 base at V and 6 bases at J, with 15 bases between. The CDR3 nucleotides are TGTGCCAGCAGCTTAGATTGGGGTCGTAGTTCTGAAGCTTTCTTT. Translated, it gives CASSLDWGRSSEAFF.

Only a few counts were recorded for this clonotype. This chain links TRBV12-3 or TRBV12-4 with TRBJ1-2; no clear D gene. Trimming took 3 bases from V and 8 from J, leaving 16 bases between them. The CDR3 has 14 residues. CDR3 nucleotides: TGTGCCAGCAGTTTGATTACCTCCGGCTTGGGCTACACCTTC. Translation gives CASSLITSGLGYTF.

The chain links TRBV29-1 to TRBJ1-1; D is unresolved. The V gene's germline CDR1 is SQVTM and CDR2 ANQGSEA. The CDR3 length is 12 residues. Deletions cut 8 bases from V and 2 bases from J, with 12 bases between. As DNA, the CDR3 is TGCAGCCTTGGGCAGGCCAACACTGAAGCTTTCTTT. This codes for CSLGQANTEAFF.

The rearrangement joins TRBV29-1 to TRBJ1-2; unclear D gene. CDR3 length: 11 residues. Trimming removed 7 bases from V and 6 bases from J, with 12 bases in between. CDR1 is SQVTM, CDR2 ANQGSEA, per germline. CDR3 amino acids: CSARGVHGYTF. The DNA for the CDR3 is TGCAGCGCCCGGGGTGTCCATGGCTACACCTTC. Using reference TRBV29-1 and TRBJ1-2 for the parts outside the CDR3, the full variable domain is SAVISQKPSRDICQRGTSLTIQCQVDSQVTMMFWYRQQPGQSLTLIATANQGSEATYESGFVIDKFPISRPNLTFSTLTVSNMSPEDSSIYLCSARGVHGYTFGSGTRLTVV.

CDR3 sequence (DNA): TGTGCCAGCAGCTTAAATTTTTGGGAGAACACCGGGGAGCTGTTTTTT. This encodes CASSLNFWENTGELFF. V gene TRBV7-2 combines with J gene TRBJ2-2; D gene unclear. Trimming left V 2 bases short and J 1 base short, with 11 bases between. Germline CDR1 reads SGHTA; CDR2 reads FQGNSA. This CDR3 has 16 amino acids.

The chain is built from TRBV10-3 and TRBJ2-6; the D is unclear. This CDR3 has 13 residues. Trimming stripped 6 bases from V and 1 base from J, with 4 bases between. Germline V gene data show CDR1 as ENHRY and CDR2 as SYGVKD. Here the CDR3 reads CAIRWSGANVLTF. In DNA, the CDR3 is TGTGCCATCAGGTGGTCTGGGGCCAACGTCCTGACTTTC.

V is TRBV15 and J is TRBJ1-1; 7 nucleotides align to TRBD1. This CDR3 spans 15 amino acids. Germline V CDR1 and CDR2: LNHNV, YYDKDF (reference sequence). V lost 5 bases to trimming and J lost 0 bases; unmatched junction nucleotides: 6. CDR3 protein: CATSPGDSMNTEAFF. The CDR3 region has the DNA TGTGCCACCAGCCCAGGGGACAGCATGAACACTGAAGCTTTCTTT.

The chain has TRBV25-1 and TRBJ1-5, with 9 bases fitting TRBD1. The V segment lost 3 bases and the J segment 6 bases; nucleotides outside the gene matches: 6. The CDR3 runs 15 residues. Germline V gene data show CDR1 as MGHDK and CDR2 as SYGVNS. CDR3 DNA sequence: TGTGCCAGCAGTGACGGGACAGGGCCTGGTCAGCCCCAGCATTTT. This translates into CASSDGTGPGQPQHF.

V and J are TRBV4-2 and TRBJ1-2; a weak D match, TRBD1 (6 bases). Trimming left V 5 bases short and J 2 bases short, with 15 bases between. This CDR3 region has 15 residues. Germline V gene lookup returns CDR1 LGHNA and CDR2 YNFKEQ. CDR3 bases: TGTGCCAGCAGCTTAGCAGGGGTCCTAAACTATGGCTACACCTTC. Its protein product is CASSLAGVLNYGYTF.